The present T cell receptor beta chain was sequenced within a study of graft-versus-host responses after intestinal transplantation. This clone occurred a few times. The protocol was immunoSEQ multiplex PCR, while the TCRdb copy is restricted to in-frame clones and leaves out a portion. This table has about 12,000 clones, roughly 93% appearing once. Trimming removed 0 bases from V and 5 bases from J; junction bases left unmatched: 4. The CDR3 spans 15 residues. Germline assignment: CDR1 LNHNV and CDR2 YYDKDF (reference sequence). Sample: PBMCs, taken 109 days after intestinal transplant. This sequence originates from a human patient who received an intestinal transplant, so some T cells may come from the graft donor. The chain joins TRBV15 to TRBJ2-1; 7 bases agree with TRBD1. The CDR3 DNA sequence: TGTGCCACCAGCAGAGATTGGCAGGGGGACAATGAGCAGTTCTTC. Translating it yields CATSRDWQGDNEQFF.